Shown below are 18 T cell receptor beta chains from a single sample sequenced in a study of Tregs in tolerant kidney transplant recipients. Libraries were prepared by immunoSEQ multiplex PCR; TCRdb keeps only in-frame clonotypes and omits some of them. The sample contains 110,000 or so clones, around nine tenths of which appear only once. The material sequenced was CD4+ T cells from blood. These receptors were taken from a human donor in good health.

V gene TRBV10-3 combines with J gene TRBJ2-1; 8 nucleotides line up with TRBD2. After removal of 2 bases from V and 6 bases from J, the junction contained 9 bases not matched to a gene. CDR3 length: 16 residues. The germline V gene encodes CDR1 ENHRY and CDR2 SYGVKD. CDR3 DNA sequence: TGTGCCATCAGTGAGCGGGGGGGAACCCTCGGCAATGAGCAGTTCTTC. Residues: CAISERGGTLGNEQFF.

V usage is TRBV6-4 and J usage is TRBJ2-1, with a tentative D call TRBD2 (6 bases). The CDR3 has 17 residues. From germline, CDR1 is MRHNA and CDR2 SNTAGT. The V end lost 0 bases, the J end lost 6 bases, and 18 bases lay between the germline ends. CDR3 region: CASSDSRGSSGTNEQFF. The DNA of the CDR3 is TGTGCCAGCAGTGACTCGCGGGGTTCTTCGGGTACCAATGAGCAGTTCTTC.

This clone was detected only once. CDR3 residues: CASSLVGSGGAYEQYF. The CDR3, as DNA: TGTGCCAGCAGCTTAGTGGGTAGCGGGGGGGCCTACGAGCAGTACTTC. This chain links TRBV11-2 with TRBJ2-7, with 11 nucleotides matching TRBD2. V trimming: 1 base; J trimming: 2 bases; junction bases outside the gene matches: 4. In germline, CDR1 is SGHAT, CDR2 FQNNGV. The CDR3 is 16 residues long.

J is TRBJ2-6 and V is TRBV10-2, with 9 nucleotides matching TRBD2. The CDR3 is made up of 16 amino acids. The J segment lost 0 bases and the V segment lost 6 bases, leaving 3 bases of the junction unmatched. Germline loops: CDR1 WSHSY, CDR2 SAAADI. The CDR3 bases are TGCGCCAGCAGAGGAGCGGGAGGCTCTGGGGCCAACGTCCTGACTTTC. Its translation is CASRGAGGSGANVLTF.

This clone came up once. This chain joins TRBV5-1 and TRBJ1-1, with 9 bases lining up with TRBD1. The germline gives CDR1 SGHRS, CDR2 YFSETQ. This CDR3 has 13 residues. V was clipped by 4 bases and J by 3 bases; unmatched bases: 1. DNA of the CDR3: TGCGCCAGCAGCCGGACAGGGGACACTGAAGCTTTCTTT. Its protein product is CASSRTGDTEAFF.

CDR3 protein: CASSLQSSAEAFF. CDR3 DNA sequence: TGTGCCAGCAGCCTACAGTCCTCGGCTGAAGCTTTCTTT. This chain joins TRBV7-9 and TRBJ1-1, with D hard to call. The CDR3 has 13 amino acids. Germline loops: CDR1 SEHNR, CDR2 FQNEAQ (reference sequence). The V gene lost 5 bases and the J gene lost 6 bases, with 13 bases spanning the gap.

The chain employs TRBV10-3 and TRBJ1-5, with unresolved D. The CDR3 totals 13 residues. V was cut by 6 bases and J by 7 bases, with 13 bases left in between. The germline V gene encodes CDR1 ENHRY and CDR2 SYGVKD. CDR3 sequence reads: CAISGRPDQPQHF. For the CDR3, the DNA is TGTGCCATCAGCGGCAGGCCGGACCAGCCCCAGCATTTT.

V usage is TRBV7-9 and J usage is TRBJ2-3; D may be TRBD1 (6 bases). V lost 4 bases and J 2 bases, leaving 10 bases between the germline ends. Germline values: CDR1 SEHNR, CDR2 FQNEAQ (reference sequence). The CDR3 is 14 amino acids. The CDR3 coding sequence is TGTGCCAGCAGCTCGAGGACAGCCACAGATACGCAGTATTTT. This gives the protein CASSSRTATDTQYF.

The gene calls are TRBV7-6 and TRBJ1-1, with D tentatively TRBD1 (6 bases). This CDR3 is 15 amino acids long. Trimming stripped 3 bases from V and 5 bases from J, with 16 bases between. From germline, CDR1 is SGHVS and CDR2 FNYEAQ. CDR3 amino acids: CASSLRGKGETEAFF. CDR3 sequence (DNA): TGTGCCAGCAGCTTGAGAGGGAAGGGGGAAACTGAAGCTTTCTTT.

The V and J genes are TRBV5-6 and TRBJ1-2, with unresolved D. The V end was cut by 6 bases, the J end by 8 bases, with 14 bases between. Germline assignment: CDR1 SGHDT and CDR2 YYEEEE. The CDR3 totals 12 residues. CDR3 DNA sequence: TGTGCCAGCACCCTGAGAGCTATCGGCTACACCTTC. Protein sequence: CASTLRAIGYTF.

To note about this clone: This specimen includes other DNA sequences encoding the same CDR3. V and J are TRBV5-1 and TRBJ1-5; D is unclear. The V gene lost 0 bases and the J gene lost 5 bases, with 6 bases spanning the gap. There are 13 residues in the CDR3. Germline loops: CDR1 SGHRS, CDR2 YFSETQ. The CDR3 region is CASSLDGYQPQHF. The DNA for the CDR3 is TGCGCCAGCAGCTTGGACGGATATCAGCCCCAGCATTTT. The entire variable domain, with the rest obtained from reference TRBV5-1 and TRBJ1-5, is as follows: KAGVTQTPRYLIKTRGQQVTLSCSPISGHRSVSWYQQTPGQGLQFLFEYFSETQRNKGNFPGRFSGRQFSNSRSEMNVSTLELGDSALYLCASSLDGYQPQHFGDGTRLSIL.

This chain uses TRBV19 with TRBJ1-3; 7 bases map to TRBD1. The ends lost 7 bases at V and 2 bases at J; junction bases unmatched: 14. CDR3 size: 17 residues. Germline V gives CDR1 LNHDA, CDR2 SQIVND (reference sequence). CDR3 DNA sequence: TGTGCCAGTATTCCGACAGGGACCCCTACGGCTGGAAACACCATATATTTT. This encodes CASIPTGTPTAGNTIYF.

V is TRBV9 and J is TRBJ1-2; D unresolved. Germline V gene data show CDR1 as SGDLS and CDR2 as YYNGEE. This CDR3 region has 12 residues. Trimming cost V 0 bases and J 8 bases, with 8 bases left between them. The CDR3 region has the DNA TGTGCCAGCAGCGTAGAGAGCAGGGGCTACACCTTC. Translated: CASSVESRGYTF.

V and J are TRBV7-9 and TRBJ2-1, with D unclear. Germline V CDR1 and CDR2: SEHNR, FQNEAQ (reference sequence). This CDR3 comprises 11 residues. V was shortened by 5 bases and J by 8 bases, with 7 bases between the two germline ends. The CDR3 is CASSQADEQFF. CDR3 sequence (DNA): TGTGCCAGCAGCCAGGCCGATGAGCAGTTCTTC.

The chain joins TRBV10-3 to TRBJ1-5, with a tentative D call TRBD1 (5 bases). Trimming removed 3 bases at V and 2 bases at J, with 5 bases between. Germline V gene sequence: CDR1 ENHRY, CDR2 SYGVKD. The CDR3 totals 13 residues. CDR3 nucleotide sequence: TGTGCCATCAGTGAACAGGGCAATCAGCCCCAGCATTTT. Translated, it gives CAISEQGNQPQHF.

This clone was counted once. The chain links TRBV7-2 to TRBJ2-1; a possible D gene is TRBD1 (5 bases). Between the trimmed V and J ends, which lost 4 bases and 1 base, there was a span of 17 bases. CDR3 length: 17 amino acids. The germline V gene has CDR1 SGHTA and CDR2 FQGNSA. The CDR3 nucleotides are TGTGCCAGCAGCTCCCCCGCGCAGGGCAGGTCCTACAATGAGCAGTTCTTC. Translated, it gives CASSSPAQGRSYNEQFF.

CDR3 sequence (DNA): TGTGCCAGCAGCCATGGACAGGGTGGAACCGGGGAGCTGTTTTTT. Residues: CASSHGQGGTGELFF. J is TRBJ2-2 and V is TRBV4-2; 8 bases match TRBD1. The V segment lost 3 bases and the J segment 5 bases; nucleotides outside the gene matches: 5. CDR1 is LGHNA, CDR2 YNFKEQ, per germline. The CDR3 has 15 residues.

V gene TRBV6-1 combines with J gene TRBJ2-3; either TRBD1 or TRBD2 may supply D (5 bases each). Trimming took 7 bases from V and 2 from J, leaving 16 bases between them. The CDR3 loop spans 15 amino acids. Looked up from germline, CDR1 is MNHNS and CDR2 is SASEGT. In DNA form, the CDR3 reads TGTGCCAGCATGGGACGGGTGGGAATCACAGATACGCAGTATTTT. Translation gives CASMGRVGITDTQYF.